The 23 T cell receptor beta chains presented below share a single source sample, sequenced in a study of blood T cell repertoires in COVID-19 (dated by TCRdb to between 2020 and 2021). Library preparation employed the immunoSEQ multiplex PCR assay. TCRdb retrieved this table from immuneACCESS and kept in-frame rearrangements only. Not all clones are present; in checked studies, unresolved V genes account for under half, and no reason is known for the remainder. This sample comprises approximately 77,000 clones, more than 70% of them detected only once. The ten largest clones take up more than 5.5% of the sample. Sequencing was carried out using peripheral blood. These TCRs come from a woman aged 80 or over with acute or convalescent COVID-19.

V gene TRBV3-1 (or the pseudogene TRBV3-2) combines with J gene TRBJ2-3, with a weak D call TRBD1 (5 bases). Germline V CDR1 and CDR2: LGHDT, YNNKEL (reference sequence). Trimming cost V 2 bases and J 1 base, with 10 bases left between them. The CDR3 length is 15 residues. The CDR3 region is CASSQSGRRTDTQYF. CDR3 bases: TGTGCCAGCAGCCAATCAGGGCGGCGCACAGATACGCAGTATTTT.

The rearrangement joins TRBV11-2 to TRBJ1-1; 8 bases map to TRBD1. Germline CDR1 reads SGHAT; CDR2 reads FQNNGV. V trimming: 4 bases; J trimming: 3 bases; junction bases outside the gene matches: 10. The CDR3 is 16 residues long. CDR3 in amino acids: CASSSRTGISDTEAFF. CDR3 DNA sequence: TGTGCCAGCAGCTCGCGGACAGGGATCTCGGACACTGAAGCTTTCTTT.

A note on this clone: Other DNA sequences within the sample encode an identical CDR3. V usage is TRBV6-5 and J usage is TRBJ1-1; D call uncertain. The length of the CDR3 is 14 residues. Germline V gene sequence: CDR1 MNHEY, CDR2 SVGAGI. The ends were cut back, 6 bases at V and 0 bases at J, with 11 bases in the middle. The CDR3 sequence: CASRPHIMNTEAFF. The CDR3 nucleotides are TGTGCCAGCAGGCCACATATTATGAACACTGAAGCTTTCTTT.

The chain combines TRBV24-1 with TRBJ2-3, with 7 bases matching TRBD2. Germline trimming cut 4 bases from V and 0 bases from J; bases unmatched to any gene: 6. Germline V gene data show CDR1 as KGHDR and CDR2 as SFDVKD. The CDR3 runs 16 residues. Here the CDR3 reads CATSDTREGSTDTQYF. In DNA, the CDR3 is TGTGCCACCAGTGACACAAGGGAGGGTAGCACAGATACGCAGTATTTT.

The V and J genes are TRBV29-1 and TRBJ2-1; 7 nucleotides align to TRBD2. Germline CDR1 reads SQVTM; CDR2 reads ANQGSEA. The V and J ends lost 0 bases and 5 bases, in that order; junction bases with no gene match: 7. The CDR3 sequence is 15 residues long. CDR3: CSVEEPGLTNNEQFF. The CDR3, as DNA: TGCAGCGTTGAAGAACCGGGACTAACGAACAATGAGCAGTTCTTC.

This rearrangement joins TRBV5-6 to TRBJ2-7, with 9 bases identical to TRBD1. V shed 4 bases, J shed 2 bases, and the junction held 10 bases outside the gene matches. CDR3 length: 16 amino acids. Germline CDR1 and CDR2: SGHDT and YYEEEE. CDR3 DNA: TGTGCCAGCAGCCCCTATGGACAGGGGTCCACCTACGAGCAGTACTTC. This gives the protein CASSPYGQGSTYEQYF.

The J gene is TRBJ2-1, the V gene TRBV9; perhaps TRBD1 as D (5 bases). The V gene's germline CDR1 is SGDLS and CDR2 YYNGEE. The CDR3 is 13 residues long. Deletions cut 4 bases from V and 7 bases from J, with 12 bases between. The CDR3 reads CASSPTTVNEQFF. The CDR3 region has the DNA TGTGCCAGCAGCCCCACGACAGTGAATGAGCAGTTCTTC. The full variable domain, its missing parts supplied by reference TRBV9 and TRBJ2-1, is DSGVTQTPKHLITATGQRVTLRCSPRSGDLSVYWYQQSLDQGLQFLIQYYNGEERAKGNILERFSAQQFPDLHSELNLSSLELGDSALYFCASSPTTVNEQFFGPGTRLTVL.

The V call is TRBV15, the J call TRBJ1-5; a possible D gene is TRBD1 (6 bases). Germline V CDR1 and CDR2: LNHNV, YYDKDF (reference sequence). The CDR3 sequence is 14 residues long. Deletions cut 7 bases from V and 3 bases from J, with 13 bases between. CDR3 region: CATTRDKINQPQHF. DNA of the CDR3: TGTGCCACCACCCGGGACAAAATCAATCAGCCCCAGCATTTT.

V and J are TRBV6-5 and TRBJ1-2; tentatively, D is TRBD1 (6 bases). The V and J ends lost 10 bases and 3 bases respectively, with 21 bases between them. This CDR3 is 15 amino acids long. The germline V gene encodes CDR1 MNHEY and CDR2 SVGAGI. Here the CDR3 reads CATDPQGQGDYGYTF. The CDR3 nucleotides read TGTGCCACCGATCCCCAGGGGCAGGGAGACTATGGCTACACCTTC.

This chain links TRBV7-2 with TRBJ1-2; 7 bases map to TRBD1. Germline V gives CDR1 SGHTA, CDR2 FQGNSA. The CDR3 has 14 residues. The V segment lost 5 bases and the J segment 7 bases; nucleotides outside the gene matches: 10. CDR3 residues: CASSAIGGFGGYTF. Here the CDR3 DNA reads TGTGCCAGCAGCGCCATAGGGGGCTTTGGTGGCTACACCTTC.

The gene calls are TRBV1 and TRBJ2-3; the table assigns TRBD2, which was not confirmed against the DNA. TRBV1 is a recognized pseudogene. This CDR3 contains 16 residues. CDR3: CTSSQDPRVSTDTQYF. The CDR3 DNA follows: TGCACCAGCAGCCAAGATCCGCGGGTTAGCACAGATACGCAGTATTTT.

The chain has TRBV19 and TRBJ1-5; D not certain. V was clipped by 5 bases and J by 4 bases, with 9 bases between them. The CDR3 totals 13 residues. Germline CDR1 reads LNHDA; CDR2 reads SQIVND (reference sequence). CDR3 region: CASSPTGNQPQHF. The CDR3 DNA is TGTGCCAGTAGTCCCACCGGTAATCAGCCCCAGCATTTT.

The genes are TRBV3-1 (or the pseudogene TRBV3-2) and TRBJ1-1, with TRBD1 matching over 8 bases. V lost 3 bases, J lost 6 bases, and 12 bases stayed unmatched. The CDR3 is 16 amino acids. Germline-derived CDR1 and CDR2 are LGHDT and YNNKEL (reference sequence). DNA for the CDR3: TGTGCCAGCAGCCACCTAAGGGACAGGCTAAGAGCTGAAGCTTTCTTT. It translates to CASSHLRDRLRAEAFF.

The chain uses TRBV11-2 and TRBJ2-3; 8 bases are shared with TRBD1. CDR1 is SGHAT and CDR2 is FQNNGV in the germline V gene. V was pared by 5 bases and J by 0 bases, with 4 bases of the junction left unmatched. The CDR3 is made up of 15 amino acids. CDR3 nucleotide sequence: TGTGCCAGCAGCCCCGGGACAGGCAGCACAGATACGCAGTATTTT. Translated, it gives CASSPGTGSTDTQYF.

A few counts support this clone. This chain connects TRBV7-2 to TRBJ1-5; D is possibly TRBD1 (5 bases). This CDR3 contains 15 residues. Germline assignment: CDR1 SGHTA and CDR2 FQGNSA. Trimming took off 1 base at V and 3 bases at J, with 10 bases between the two ends. For the CDR3, the DNA is TGTGCCAGCAGCTTAGTTGGTGGGGCCAATCAGCCCCAGCATTTT. Translating gives CASSLVGGANQPQHF.

This chain connects TRBV6-6 to TRBJ2-7; 13 nucleotides align to TRBD2. Germline V CDR1 and CDR2: MNHNY, SVGAGI (reference sequence). Unmatched junction bases numbered 3, after V lost 6 bases and J lost 1 base. The length of the CDR3 is 15 residues. The CDR3 nucleotides are TGTGCCAGCAGGACTAGCGGGGGGCGTTCCTACGAGCAGTACTTC. Its translation is CASRTSGGRSYEQYF.

This chain links TRBV30 with TRBJ1-2; 7 positions match TRBD1. CDR3 length: 14 residues. V gave up 3 bases and J gave up 1 base; unmatched junction bases: 5. Germline V gene data show CDR1 as GTSNPN and CDR2 as SVGIG (reference sequence). This CDR3 is CAWSRTGLNYGYTF. The CDR3 DNA reads as TGTGCCTGGAGCCGGACAGGCCTTAACTATGGCTACACCTTC.

V usage is TRBV6-6 and J usage is TRBJ2-1, with 10 bases aligning to TRBD2. Germline CDR1 MNHNY, CDR2 SVGAGI (reference sequence). V dropped 6 bases and J dropped 7; count of bases not matched to a gene: 9. This CDR3 region has 15 residues. CDR3 in DNA: TGTGCCAGCAGGACCCGAAGCGGGGGGGCTAATGAGCAGTTCTTC. As protein: CASRTRSGGANEQFF.

This chain connects TRBV19 to TRBJ1-4; weak D call: TRBD1 (5 bases). CDR3 length equals 16 residues. CDR1 and CDR2 from the germline V gene are LNHDA and SQIVND (reference sequence). The V gene lost 5 bases and the J gene lost 7 bases, with 20 bases spanning the gap. The CDR3 region is CASSAGDFRRVEKLFF. The CDR3 DNA follows: TGTGCCAGTAGTGCGGGGGACTTCCGGCGGGTTGAAAAACTGTTTTTT.

This clone was observed a handful of times. The chain links TRBV28 to TRBJ1-5, with 12 bases matching TRBD1. This CDR3 region has 19 residues. Germline assignment: CDR1 MDHEN and CDR2 SYDVKM. With V trimmed by 4 bases and J by 2 bases, 12 bases remained unmatched. In DNA form, the CDR3 reads TGTGCCAGCAGTTCCGCCGGGACAGGGGGCACCTGGGGCAATCAGCCCCAGCATTTT. It codes for CASSSAGTGGTWGNQPQHF. The full variable domain, rest sourced from reference TRBV28 and TRBJ1-5, is DVKVTQSSRYLVKRTGEKVFLECVQDMDHENMFWYRQDPGLGLRLIYFSYDVKMKEKGDIPEGYSVSREKKERFSLILESASTNQTSMYLCASSSAGTGGTWGNQPQHFGDGTRLSIL.

The chain carries TRBV4-1 and TRBJ2-1, with a possible D match to TRBD1 (5 bases). This CDR3 spans 16 amino acids. The germline V gene has CDR1 MGHRA and CDR2 YSYEKL. Trimming took 0 bases from V and 4 from J, leaving 13 bases between them. The CDR3 coding sequence is TGCGCCAGCAGCCAAGATGGGCCAGGGCTATACAATGAGCAGTTCTTC. It codes for CASSQDGPGLYNEQFF.

The genes are TRBV30 and TRBJ1-1; D might be TRBD1 (5 bases). CDR3 length equals 13 residues. Trimming pared 0 bases from V and 8 bases from J, leaving 13 bases between. Germline V gives CDR1 GTSNPN, CDR2 SVGIG (reference sequence). The CDR3 sequence is CAWSVLSRTEAFF. The CDR3 coding sequence is TGTGCCTGGAGTGTACTATCTAGGACAGAAGCTTTCTTT.

The rearrangement joins TRBV2 to TRBJ1-1, with D tentatively TRBD1 (6 bases). Germline values: CDR1 SNHLY, CDR2 FYNNEI. The germline V and J ends were trimmed by 7 bases and 0 bases, with 15 bases remaining between them. CDR3 size: 15 residues. This CDR3 reads CASTRQASVNTEAFF. The CDR3 DNA reads as TGTGCCAGCACCCGACAGGCTTCGGTGAACACTGAAGCTTTCTTT.